These T cell receptor beta chains were read from a single sample in a study of blood T cell dynamics during melanoma immunotherapy. Clones were sequenced by immunoSEQ multiplex PCR, and TCRdb holds only the in-frame ones, with some missing. The sample yields 15,000 to 20,000 clones, roughly 80% seen once. Specimen: blood, collected from a patient treated with checkpoint blockade. The receptor set was obtained from a human donor with melanoma. CDR3s include the opening cysteine and the closing phenylalanine or tryptophan. D genes are given only for firm matches. Expanded clones are given a class, and other clones once, few, many or no size at all.

J: TRBJ1-2
D: NA
size: NA
V: TRBV4-2
DNA: TGTGCCAGCAGCCAAGAAGAGGGGGGGCTCTATGGCTACACCTTC
CDR3: CASSQEEGGLYGYTF

J: TRBJ1-3
D: NA
size: NA
V: TRBV7-3
DNA: TGTGCCAGCAGCTTAGCGCATCTGGGTAGTGGAAACACCATATATTTT
CDR3: CASSLAHLGSGNTIYF

J: TRBJ2-7
D: NA
size: NA
V: TRBV7-2
DNA: TGTGCCAGCAGCTTAGCGGACAGCCGCTCCTACGAGCAGTACTTC
CDR3: CASSLADSRSYEQYF

J: TRBJ2-1
D: TRBD2
size: NA
V: TRBV7-2
DNA: TGTGCCAGCAGCCGACTAGCGGGACGCTCCTACAATGAGCAGTTCTTC
CDR3: CASSRLAGRSYNEQFF

J: TRBJ2-7
D: TRBD2
size: NA
V: TRBV9
DNA: TGTGCCAGCAGCGTAGACGGGAGGACCTCTTACGAGCAGTACTTC
CDR3: CASSVDGRTSYEQYF

J: TRBJ2-6
D: NA
size: NA
V: TRBV4-2
DNA: TGTGCCAGCAGCCAATTCGCAGGGGCCAACGTCCTGACTTTC
CDR3: CASSQFAGANVLTF

J: TRBJ2-2
D: TRBD2
size: NA
V: TRBV5-1
DNA: TGCGCCAGCAGCTTCCTAGCGGACCTGAACACCGGGGAGCTGTTTTTT
CDR3: CASSFLADLNTGELFF

J: TRBJ2-7
D: TRBD1
size: NA
V: TRBV5-1
DNA: TGCGCCAGCAGCTTGGGGACAGGAACCTACGAGCAGTACTTC
CDR3: CASSLGTGTYEQYF

J: TRBJ2-7
D: TRBD2
size: NA
V: TRBV9
DNA: TGTGCCAGCAGCGTAAGTAGCGGGAGCTCTTACGAGCAGTACTTC
CDR3: CASSVSSGSSYEQYF

J: TRBJ2-1
D: NA
size: NA
V: TRBV20-1
DNA: TGCAGTGCTAGCGAGGGTGAGCAGTTCTTC
CDR3: CSASEGEQFF

J: TRBJ1-1
D: NA
size: NA
V: TRBV12-5
DNA: TGTGCTAGTGGCATTGGGGTCACTGAAGCTTTCTTT
CDR3: CASGIGVTEAFF

J: TRBJ2-3
D: TRBD2
size: NA
V: TRBV7-2
DNA: TGTGCCAGCAGCCACACTAGCGGGAACACAGATACGCAGTATTTT
CDR3: CASSHTSGNTDTQYF

J: TRBJ1-1
D: NA
size: NA
V: TRBV9
DNA: TGTGCCAGCAGCGTAGGAGGGGGGTCGGGGGCTGAAGCTTTCTTT
CDR3: CASSVGGGSGAEAFF

J: TRBJ2-1
D: NA
size: NA
V: TRBV9
DNA: TGTGCCAGCAGCGTCGGAGGGAGCGAAATCTACAATGAGCAGTTCTTC
CDR3: CASSVGGSEIYNEQFF

J: TRBJ1-4
D: NA
size: few
V: TRBV7-7
DNA: TGTGCTAGCAGCTCGGGGATCGTGGGTGAAAAACTGTTTTTT
CDR3: CASSSGIVGEKLFF

J: TRBJ1-1
D: TRBD1
size: NA
V: TRBV15
DNA: TGTGCCACCAGCAGCCGGGACAGGGAAGCTTTCTTT
CDR3: CATSSRDREAFF

J: TRBJ2-5
D: NA
size: NA
V: TRBV5-6
DNA: TGTGCCAGCAGCCTGCTGGTGGCGGAGACCCAGTACTTC
CDR3: CASSLLVAETQYF

J: TRBJ1-1
D: NA
size: few
V: TRBV4-3
DNA: TGCGCCAGCAGCCCACAGGTTGACACTGAAGCTTTCTTT
CDR3: CASSPQVDTEAFF

J: TRBJ2-5
D: NA
size: NA
V: TRBV10-3
DNA: TGTGCCATCAAGGGCCCGGGCAGGGGAGAGACCCAGTACTTC
CDR3: CAIKGPGRGETQYF

J: TRBJ1-1
D: NA
size: once
V: TRBV2
DNA: TGTGCCAGCAGCCGAAACGGGGTCCCTGAAGCTTTCTTT
CDR3: CASSRNGVPEAFF

J: TRBJ1-2
D: NA
size: NA
V: TRBV6-4
DNA: TGTGCCAGCAGTGACTCGCCCGGGGTAGGTGGCTACACCTTC
CDR3: CASSDSPGVGGYTF

J: TRBJ2-5
D: TRBD1
size: NA
V: TRBV18
DNA: TGTGCCAGCTCACCTAGGGACAGCCAAGAGACCCAGTACTTC
CDR3: CASSPRDSQETQYF

J: TRBJ1-1
D: NA
size: NA
V: TRBV11-1
DNA: TGTGCCAGCAGCCCTGCGGGGATTGATCTCACTGAAGCTTTCTTT
CDR3: CASSPAGIDLTEAFF

J: TRBJ2-3
D: TRBD2
size: NA
V: TRBV7-3
DNA: TGTGCCAGCAGCCAAAAGGTCGCGGGAGACGTAGATACGCAGTATTTT
CDR3: CASSQKVAGDVDTQYF

J: TRBJ2-2
D: TRBD2
size: NA
V: TRBV7-2
DNA: TGTGCCAGCAGCTTTTTTCCCGGGACTAGCGGGAGTACCGGGGAGCTGTTTTTT
CDR3: CASSFFPGTSGSTGELFF

J: TRBJ2-7
D: NA
size: NA
V: TRBV11-3
DNA: TGTGCCAGCAGCCGGGTGGGCGGGTCATCCTACGAGCAGTACTTC
CDR3: CASSRVGGSSYEQYF

J: TRBJ1-1
D: TRBD1
size: NA
V: TRBV7-2
DNA: TGTGCCAGCAGTCATCAGGCGGGACAGGTCGGTCCTAACACTGAAGCTTTCTTT
CDR3: CASSHQAGQVGPNTEAFF

J: TRBJ2-2
D: TRBD1
size: NA
V: TRBV29-1
DNA: TGCAGCGTTCCTAACTACCACCCTGACAGGGGGGTTTCGGGGGAGCTGTTTTTT
CDR3: CSVPNYHPDRGVSGELFF

J: TRBJ2-5
D: NA
size: NA
V: TRBV7-8
DNA: TGTGCCAGCACCCTAGGGGGGAGTCGAGAGACCCAGTACTTC
CDR3: CASTLGGSRETQYF

J: TRBJ1-4
D: TRBD1
size: NA
V: TRBV7-2
DNA: TGTGCCAGCAGACTGACAGGGGGAAAACTGTTTTTT
CDR3: CASRLTGGKLFF

J: TRBJ1-2
D: TRBD1
size: NA
V: TRBV28
DNA: TGTGCCAGCAAGGCAGGGGGCAAATATGGCTACACCTTC
CDR3: CASKAGGKYGYTF

J: TRBJ2-7
D: TRBD2
size: NA
V: TRBV7-8
DNA: TGTGCCAGCAGCTTGGGACTAGCTCGCGAGCAGTACTTC
CDR3: CASSLGLAREQYF